These 13 T cell receptor beta chains originate from one sample sequenced in a study of blood T cell repertoires in COVID-19. Sequencing used immunoSEQ multiplex PCR; TCRdb keeps in-frame clones, though not all of them. Here the sample spans 200,000 to 250,000 clones, around 84% being singletons. The specimen was peripheral blood. The receptors stem from a man older than 75 with acute or convalescent COVID-19.

The chain links TRBV6-5 to TRBJ2-1, with D possibly TRBD2 on 6 matching bases. Germline lookup yields CDR1 MNHEY and CDR2 SVGAGI. V was cut by 6 bases and J by 4 bases, with 10 bases left in between. The CDR3 has 13 residues. The CDR3 DNA sequence: TGTGCCAGCAGGAGCGGGCAGTACAATGAGCAGTTCTTC. Translating it yields CASRSGQYNEQFF.

The chain has TRBV5-1 and TRBJ2-5; 13 positions match TRBD2. The CDR3 is 16 amino acids. V dropped 4 bases and J dropped 2; count of bases not matched to a gene: 5. CDR1 and CDR2 from the germline V gene are SGHRS and YFSETQ. The CDR3 sequence is CASSTGTSGVQETQYF. CDR3 sequence (DNA): TGCGCCAGCAGCACCGGGACTAGCGGGGTACAAGAGACCCAGTACTTC.

The V and J genes are TRBV6-5 and TRBJ2-2, with a possible D match to TRBD1 (6 bases). The CDR3 has 15 residues. V was trimmed by 7 bases and J by 6 bases, leaving 18 bases between them. Per the germline V gene, CDR1 is MNHEY and CDR2 is SVGAGI. The CDR3 DNA sequence: TGTGCCAGCAACTCACAGGGAGCAGGTTCCGGGGAGCTGTTTTTT. It yields the protein CASNSQGAGSGELFF.

The chain uses TRBV24-1 and TRBJ2-7, with 12 bases that match TRBD2. This CDR3 is 16 amino acids long. The germline gives CDR1 KGHDR, CDR2 SFDVKD. The ends lost 0 bases at V and 3 bases at J; junction bases unmatched: 2. CDR3 protein: CATSDLRTSGNYEQYF. CDR3 nucleotides: TGTGCCACCAGTGATTTGAGGACTAGCGGGAACTACGAGCAGTACTTC.

V usage is TRBV28 and J usage is TRBJ2-5; 11 nucleotides line up with TRBD2. V was clipped by 5 bases and J by 3 bases; unmatched bases: 5. The CDR3 runs 15 residues. CDR1 and CDR2 (germline): MDHEN, SYDVKM. In DNA form, the CDR3 reads TGTGCCAGCAGTAGTCCGGGACTAGCGGAAGAGACCCAGTACTTC. It specifies CASSSPGLAEETQYF.

This rearrangement joins TRBV15 to TRBJ2-1; 8 bases align to TRBD1. CDR1 and CDR2 from the germline V gene are LNHNV and YYDKDF (reference sequence). The CDR3 covers 16 residues. V dropped 4 bases and J dropped 3; count of bases not matched to a gene: 8. The CDR3 reads CATSKARDRIYNEQFF. The CDR3 DNA reads TGTGCCACCAGCAAAGCTCGGGACAGGATCTACAATGAGCAGTTCTTC.

J is TRBJ2-3 and V is TRBV30; 12 bases map to TRBD2. The CDR3 is 18 amino acids. CDR1 and CDR2 (germline): GTSNPN, SVGIG (reference sequence). Trimming at V came to 0 bases and at J to 0 bases, leaving 7 bases not matched to a gene. CDR3 protein: CAWSVGTSGYTSTDTQYF. In DNA, the CDR3 is TGTGCCTGGAGTGTAGGGACTAGCGGGTATACTAGCACAGATACGCAGTATTTT.

The chain has TRBV19 and TRBJ1-6; no reliable D call. CDR1 LNHDA and CDR2 SQIVND come from the germline V gene (reference sequence). This CDR3 is built from 14 residues. V lost 4 bases, J lost 6 bases, and 10 bases lay in between. The CDR3 DNA follows: TGTGCCAGTAGTACTACCTATCTTAATTCACCCCTCCACTTT. This translates into CASSTTYLNSPLHF.

This clone was counted only a few times. The V and J genes are TRBV7-9 and TRBJ2-5; D might be TRBD1 (6 bases). CDR1 and CDR2 from the germline V gene are SEHNR and FQNEAQ (reference sequence). V shed 5 bases and J shed 5 bases, with 12 bases lying between them. The CDR3 is 13 amino acids. The CDR3 region is CASSRSGEETQYF. The CDR3 DNA sequence: TGTGCCAGCAGCCGATCAGGGGAGGAGACCCAGTACTTC.

This chain uses TRBV7-3 with TRBJ2-1, with D unclear. CDR1 and CDR2 from the germline V gene are SGHTA and FQGTGA. V was shortened by 1 base and J by 4 bases, with 5 bases between the two germline ends. The CDR3 totals 13 residues. The CDR3 region has the DNA TGTGCCAGCAGCTTAAGGGCTTACAATGAGCAGTTCTTC. It is translated as CASSLRAYNEQFF. The full variable domain, in which reference TRBV7-3 and TRBJ2-1 provide the parts outside the CDR3, is GAGVSQTPSNKVTEKGKYVELRCDPISGHTALYWYRQSLGQGPEFLIYFQGTGAADDSGLPNDRFFAVRPEGSVSTLKIQRTERGDSAVYLCASSLRAYNEQFFGPGTRLTVL.

The J gene is TRBJ1-1, the V gene TRBV19, with D perhaps TRBD1 (5 bases). Germline V gene sequence: CDR1 LNHDA, CDR2 SQIVND (reference sequence). Trimming removed 5 bases at V and 4 bases at J, with 11 bases between. The CDR3 is 13 amino acids. The CDR3 DNA follows: TGTGCCAGTAGTGTCAGGGAGGGCACTGAAGCTTTCTTT. Translation: CASSVREGTEAFF.

This rearrangement joins TRBV24-1 to TRBJ1-2; D might be TRBD1 (6 bases). Trimming pared 3 bases from V and 2 bases from J, leaving 9 bases between. Germline V CDR1 and CDR2: KGHDR, SFDVKD. The CDR3 has 14 residues. The DNA of the CDR3 is TGTGCCACCAGTGATATCAGGGGAAACTATGGCTACACCTTC. This translates into CATSDIRGNYGYTF.

The J gene is TRBJ2-1, the V gene TRBV10-3; D gene ambiguous. V shed 11 bases and J shed 7 bases, with 12 bases lying between them. In germline, CDR1 is ENHRY, CDR2 SYGVKD. This CDR3 contains 11 residues. The CDR3 region has the DNA TGTGCCGCCTCGTCAGTAAATGAGCAGTTCTTC. Protein sequence: CAASSVNEQFF.